A single sample is the source of the 9 T cell receptor beta chains below, sequenced in a study of blood T cell repertoires in COVID-19. Clones were read by immunoSEQ multiplex PCR, and TCRdb kept only the in-frame ones, dropping some. Of some 200,000 clones listed, more than 80% are singletons. Input material: peripheral blood. The receptors come from a woman between 35 and 50 years old with COVID-19, enrolled during active disease.

Here the CDR3 DNA reads TGTGCCAGCAGCTACGGCCGGGGCCAAGGGGGCCGGCCTCAGCCCCAGCATTTT. Protein sequence: CASSYGRGQGGRPQPQHF. The genes are TRBV11-3 and TRBJ1-5, with 7 nucleotides matching TRBD1. Germline values: CDR1 SGHNT, CDR2 YENEEA. V lost 4 bases to trimming and J lost 6 bases; unmatched junction nucleotides: 18. The CDR3 sequence is 18 residues long.

The V call is TRBV7-8, the J call TRBJ2-1; D gene ambiguous. Trimming took off 1 base at V and 4 bases at J, with 8 bases between the two ends. Germline V gene data show CDR1 as SGHVS and CDR2 as FQNEAQ. This CDR3 has 14 amino acids. CDR3 residues: CASSLGQNYNEQFF. The DNA of the CDR3 is TGTGCCAGCAGCTTAGGACAAAATTACAATGAGCAGTTCTTC.

The chain carries TRBV6-5 and TRBJ2-5; the match to TRBD2 covers 8 bases. With V trimmed by 5 bases and J by 5 bases, 10 bases remained unmatched. The germline V gene has CDR1 MNHEY and CDR2 SVGAGI. This CDR3 is 15 amino acids long. CDR3 sequence (DNA): TGTGCCAGCAGTACTAGCGGAAGGGGGGAGGAGACCCAGTACTTC. Translated, it gives CASSTSGRGEETQYF.

The chain combines TRBV27 with TRBJ1-5; D gene unclear. CDR1 is MNHEY, CDR2 SMNVEV, per germline (reference sequence). This CDR3 is built from 15 residues. V was cut by 7 bases and J by 6 bases, with 19 bases left in between. CDR3 DNA: TGTGCCAGCACCAAGGACTCCGCGGGCTCTCAGCCCCAGCATTTT. It encodes CASTKDSAGSQPQHF.

The rearrangement joins TRBV11-2 to TRBJ2-3; D is unresolved. Trimming left V 1 base short and J 6 bases short, with 11 bases between. This CDR3 region has 14 residues. Germline lookup yields CDR1 SGHAT and CDR2 FQNNGV. CDR3 sequence (DNA): TGTGCCAGCAGCTTAGTCCCCGGTCCGGATACGCAGTATTTT. Translated: CASSLVPGPDTQYF. The variable domain in full, completed from reference TRBV11-2 and TRBJ2-3, reads EAGVAQSPRYKIIEKRQSVAFWCNPISGHATLYWYQQILGQGPKLLIQFQNNGVVDDSQLPKDRFSAERLKGVDSTLKIQPAKLEDSAVYLCASSLVPGPDTQYFGPGTRLTVL.

The chain has TRBV2 and TRBJ1-5; TRBD1 matches 7 bases. V shed 6 bases and J 5 bases; nucleotides not matched to a gene: 7. The CDR3 is 14 residues long. Germline V gene data show CDR1 as SNHLY and CDR2 as FYNNEI. CDR3 sequence: CASRRQGVYQPQHF. DNA for the CDR3: TGTGCCAGCAGGAGACAGGGAGTCTATCAGCCCCAGCATTTT. The complete variable domain, with remaining parts taken from reference TRBV2 and TRBJ1-5, reads EPEVTQTPSHQVTQMGQEVILRCVPISNHLYFYWYRQILGQKVEFLVSFYNNEISEKSEIFDDQFSVERPDGSNFTLKIRSTKLEDSAMYFCASRRQGVYQPQHFGDGTRLSIL.

The CDR3 spells CASSGTLNTEAFF. Written as DNA, the CDR3 is TGTGCCAGCTCCGGGACACTGAACACTGAAGCTTTCTTT. The genes are TRBV6-5 and TRBJ1-1; D perhaps matches TRBD1 (6 bases). This CDR3 spans 13 amino acids. V dropped 8 bases and J dropped 0 bases, with 10 bases sitting between them. CDR1 is MNHEY and CDR2 is SVGAGI in the germline V gene.

This clone has more than one count but fewer than ten. This chain connects TRBV11-3 to TRBJ2-1, with a possible D match to TRBD1 (6 bases). There are 14 residues in the CDR3. The germline V gene has CDR1 SGHNT and CDR2 YENEEA. Trimming stripped 5 bases from V and 7 bases from J, with 15 bases between. The CDR3: CASSIHLGANEQFF. CDR3 DNA sequence: TGTGCCAGCAGCATCCACCTGGGGGCGAATGAGCAGTTCTTC.

V and J are TRBV7-9 and TRBJ1-4; perhaps TRBD1 as D (6 bases). The length of the CDR3 is 14 residues. Germline values: CDR1 SEHNR, CDR2 FQNEAQ (reference sequence). Between the trimmed V and J ends, which lost 2 bases and 4 bases, there was a span of 8 bases. The CDR3 DNA reads as TGTGCCAGCAGCTTACAGGGGATTAATGAAAAACTGTTTTTT. Translating gives CASSLQGINEKLFF.